The T cell receptor beta chain described here comes from a study of T cell responses to AZD1222 COVID-19 vaccine. General observations from the study: The sample set comprised mostly white British donors with more females, and clonal diversity was possibly underestimated.

Germline lookup yields CDR1 SNHLY and CDR2 FYNNEI. The CDR3 is made up of 15 amino acids. V was trimmed by 2 bases and J by 2 bases, leaving 12 bases between them. Profiling relied on immunoSEQ multiplex PCR, and the TCRdb table lists in-frame clones only, not all of them. Altogether about 100,000 clones are present, roughly 89% being singletons, with the ten largest covering about 3%. Turning to this clone: Its cognate antigen is unknown.

The sequence was obtained from an adult in good health. Sequences were derived from peripheral blood, sampled on day 0 of AZD1222 vaccination. This chain uses TRBV2 with TRBJ1-2; D might be TRBD1 (6 bases). The CDR3 bases are TGTGCCAGCAGTGAAAGGGGGGGGCAGAACTATGGCTACACCTTC. Its protein product is CASSERGGQNYGYTF.